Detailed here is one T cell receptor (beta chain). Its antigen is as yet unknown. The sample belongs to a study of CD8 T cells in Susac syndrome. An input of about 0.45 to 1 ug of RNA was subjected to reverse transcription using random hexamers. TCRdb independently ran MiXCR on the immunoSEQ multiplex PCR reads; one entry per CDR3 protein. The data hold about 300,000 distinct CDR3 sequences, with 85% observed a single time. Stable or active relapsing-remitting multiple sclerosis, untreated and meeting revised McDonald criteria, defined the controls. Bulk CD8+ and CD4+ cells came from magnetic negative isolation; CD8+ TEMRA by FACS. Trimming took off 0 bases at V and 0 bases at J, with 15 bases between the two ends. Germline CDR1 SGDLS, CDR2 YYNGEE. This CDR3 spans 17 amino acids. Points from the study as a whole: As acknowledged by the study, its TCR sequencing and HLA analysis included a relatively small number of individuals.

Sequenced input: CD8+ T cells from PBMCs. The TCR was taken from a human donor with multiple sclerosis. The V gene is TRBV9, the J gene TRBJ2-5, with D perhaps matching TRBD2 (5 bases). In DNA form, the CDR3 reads TGTGCCAGCAGCGTAGGAGCATCTAGCCCGTACCAAGAGACCCAGTACTTC. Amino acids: CASSVGASSPYQETQYF. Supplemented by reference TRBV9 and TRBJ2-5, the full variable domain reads DSGVTQTPKHLITATGQRVTLRCSPRSGDLSVYWYQQSLDQGLQFLIQYYNGEERAKGNILERFSAQQFPDLHSELNLSSLELGDSALYFCASSVGASSPYQETQYFGPGTRLLVL.